This T cell receptor (beta chain) was retrieved from a study of beta chain features in type 1 diabetes. Study-level information: Cell yields, gender and age were similar in healthy donors and patients. The study, taken as a whole, reports: The study notes PCR might favor shorter templates equally in patients and controls. For Type 1 diabetes patients, all four CD4+ subsets carried TCRB CDR3s that were moderately but significantly shorter. Lower insertion and higher deletion counts appeared at VDJ junctions in type 1 diabetes patients.

As every portion of the isolated RNA was reverse transcribed, the sequencing read expressed TCRB transcripts. The table came from immunoSEQ multiplex PCR; TCRdb's copy has only in-frame clones and leaves some out. The sample lists 250,000 to 300,000 clones, 24% occurring once. About this clone: Its target is unknown.

Trimming took 5 bases from V and 7 from J; bases not matched to a gene: 8. CDR3 length: 14 amino acids. Looked up from germline, CDR1 is SGHAT and CDR2 is FQNNGV. A single heparinised draw of approximately 100 mL on average was taken per donor. The TCR was taken from a woman between 25 and 40 years old with type 1 diabetes. The chain is built from TRBV11-2 and TRBJ1-5, with TRBD1 identical over 7 bases. Specimen: naive CD4+ T cells from blood. The CDR3 DNA follows: TGTGCCAGCAGCCCAGACAGGGTCACACAGCCCCAGCATTTT. This gives the protein CASSPDRVTQPQHF.